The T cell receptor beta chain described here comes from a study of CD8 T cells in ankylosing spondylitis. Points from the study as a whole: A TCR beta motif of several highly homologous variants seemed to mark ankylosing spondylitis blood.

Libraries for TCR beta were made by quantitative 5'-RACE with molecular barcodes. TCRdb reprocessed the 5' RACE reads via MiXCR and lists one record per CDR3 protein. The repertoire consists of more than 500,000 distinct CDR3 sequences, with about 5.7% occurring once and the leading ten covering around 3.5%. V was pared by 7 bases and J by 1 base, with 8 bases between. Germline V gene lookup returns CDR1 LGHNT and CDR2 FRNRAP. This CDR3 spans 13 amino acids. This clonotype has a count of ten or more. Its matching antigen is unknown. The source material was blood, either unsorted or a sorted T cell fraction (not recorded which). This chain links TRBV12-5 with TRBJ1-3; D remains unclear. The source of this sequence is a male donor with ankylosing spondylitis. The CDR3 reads CASAVHSGNTIYF. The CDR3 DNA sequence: TGTGCTAGTGCAGTCCATTCTGGAAACACCATATATTTT.